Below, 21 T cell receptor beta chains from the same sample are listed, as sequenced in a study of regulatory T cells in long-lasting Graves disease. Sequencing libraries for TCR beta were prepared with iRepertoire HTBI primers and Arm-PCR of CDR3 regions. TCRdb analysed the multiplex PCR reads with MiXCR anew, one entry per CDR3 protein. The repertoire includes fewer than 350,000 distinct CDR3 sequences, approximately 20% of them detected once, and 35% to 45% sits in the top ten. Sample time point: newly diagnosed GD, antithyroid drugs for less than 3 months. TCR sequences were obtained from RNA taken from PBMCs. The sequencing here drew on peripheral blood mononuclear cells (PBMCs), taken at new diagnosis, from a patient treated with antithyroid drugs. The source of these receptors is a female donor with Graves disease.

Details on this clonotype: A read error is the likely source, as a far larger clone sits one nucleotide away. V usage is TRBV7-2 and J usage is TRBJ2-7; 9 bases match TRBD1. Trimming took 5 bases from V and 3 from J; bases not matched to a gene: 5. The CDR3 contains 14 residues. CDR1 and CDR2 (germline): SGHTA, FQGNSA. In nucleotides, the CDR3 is TGTGCCAGCAGCCCCGGGACAGGGAACTACGAGCAGTACTTC. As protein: CASSPGTGNYEQYF.

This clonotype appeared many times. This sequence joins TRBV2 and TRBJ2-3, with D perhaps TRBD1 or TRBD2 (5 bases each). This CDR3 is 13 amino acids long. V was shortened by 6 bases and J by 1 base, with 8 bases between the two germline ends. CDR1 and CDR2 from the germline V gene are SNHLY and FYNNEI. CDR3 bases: TGTGCCAGCAGAGGGGACCGCACAGATACGCAGTATTTT. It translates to CASRGDRTDTQYF.

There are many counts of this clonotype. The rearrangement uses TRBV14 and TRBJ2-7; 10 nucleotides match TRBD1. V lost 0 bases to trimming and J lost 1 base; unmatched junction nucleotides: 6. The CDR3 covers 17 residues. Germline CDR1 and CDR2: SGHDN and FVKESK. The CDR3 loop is CASSQDRDRGPSYEQYF. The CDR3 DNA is TGTGCCAGCAGCCAAGATCGGGACAGGGGCCCTTCCTACGAGCAGTACTTC.

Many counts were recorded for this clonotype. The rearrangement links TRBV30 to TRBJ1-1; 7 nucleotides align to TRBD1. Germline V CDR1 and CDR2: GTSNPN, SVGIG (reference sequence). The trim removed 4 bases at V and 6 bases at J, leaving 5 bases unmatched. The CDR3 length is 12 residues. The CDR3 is CAWNGGTAEAFF. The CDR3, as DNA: TGTGCCTGGAACGGAGGGACAGCTGAAGCTTTCTTT. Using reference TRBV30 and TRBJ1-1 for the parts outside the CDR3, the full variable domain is SQTIHQWPATLVQPVGSPLSLECTVEGTSNPNLYWYRQAAGRGLQLLFYSVGIGQISSEVPQNLSASRPQDRQFILSSKKLLLSDSGFYLCAWNGGTAEAFFGQGTRLTVV.

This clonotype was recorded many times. CDR3 amino acids: CASSSSSGPPSYEQYF. CDR3 coding DNA: TGCGCCAGCAGCTCGTCGAGCGGGCCTCCCTCCTACGAGCAGTACTTC. The chain links TRBV5-1 to TRBJ2-7; tentatively, D is TRBD2 (6 bases). The germline gives CDR1 SGHRS, CDR2 YFSETQ. The CDR3 is made up of 16 amino acids. Trimming stripped 3 bases from V and 0 bases from J, with 16 bases between.

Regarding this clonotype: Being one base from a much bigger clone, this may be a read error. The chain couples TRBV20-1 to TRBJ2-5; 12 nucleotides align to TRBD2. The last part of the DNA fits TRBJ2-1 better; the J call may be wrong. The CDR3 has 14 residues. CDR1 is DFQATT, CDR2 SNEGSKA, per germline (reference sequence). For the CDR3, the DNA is TGCAGTGCTAGGACTAGCGGGAGAGACGATGAGCAGTTCTTC. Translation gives CSARTSGRDDEQFF.

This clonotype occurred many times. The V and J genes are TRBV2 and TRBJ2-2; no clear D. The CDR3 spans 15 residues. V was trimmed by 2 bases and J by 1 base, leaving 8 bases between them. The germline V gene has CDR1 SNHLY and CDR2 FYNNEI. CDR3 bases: TGTGCCAGCAGTGAAACACCCCTGAACACCGGGGAGCTGTTTTTT. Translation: CASSETPLNTGELFF.

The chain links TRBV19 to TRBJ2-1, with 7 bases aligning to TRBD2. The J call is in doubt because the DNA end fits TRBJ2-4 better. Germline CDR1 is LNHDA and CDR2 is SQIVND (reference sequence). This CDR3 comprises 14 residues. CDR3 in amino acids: CASNVGGAKNIQYF. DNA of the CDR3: TGTGCCAGTAACGTGGGGGGGGCCAAAAACATTCAGTACTTC.

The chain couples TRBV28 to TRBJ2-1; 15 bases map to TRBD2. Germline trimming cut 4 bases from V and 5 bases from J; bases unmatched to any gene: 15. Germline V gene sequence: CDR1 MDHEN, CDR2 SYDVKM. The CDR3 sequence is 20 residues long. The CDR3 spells CASSSPFPGLAGGGDNEQFF. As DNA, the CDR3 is TGTGCCAGCAGTTCCCCTTTTCCGGGACTAGCGGGAGGAGGAGACAATGAGCAGTTCTTC.

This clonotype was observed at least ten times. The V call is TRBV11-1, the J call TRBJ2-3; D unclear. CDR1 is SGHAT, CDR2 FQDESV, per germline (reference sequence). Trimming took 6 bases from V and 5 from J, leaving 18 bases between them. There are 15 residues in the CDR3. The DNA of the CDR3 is TGTGCCAGCAGAAGCCCGGGCCCCGCCCGAGATACGCAGTATTTT. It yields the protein CASRSPGPARDTQYF.

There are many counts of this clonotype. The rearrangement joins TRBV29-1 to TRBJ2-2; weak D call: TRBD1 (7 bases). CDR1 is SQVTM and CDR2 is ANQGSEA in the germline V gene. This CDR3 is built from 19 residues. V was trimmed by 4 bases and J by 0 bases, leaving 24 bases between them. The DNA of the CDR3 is TGCAGCGTTGCGGGCAGGGGGAGGTCCTCTACAGCGAACACCGGGGAGCTGTTTTTT. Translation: CSVAGRGRSSTANTGELFF.

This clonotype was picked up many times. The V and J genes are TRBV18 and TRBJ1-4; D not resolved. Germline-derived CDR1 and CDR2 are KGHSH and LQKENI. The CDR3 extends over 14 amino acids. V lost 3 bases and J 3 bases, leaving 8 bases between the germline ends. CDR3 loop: CASSPGLANEKLFF. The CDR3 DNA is TGTGCCAGCTCACCGGGTCTCGCTAATGAAAAACTGTTTTTT.

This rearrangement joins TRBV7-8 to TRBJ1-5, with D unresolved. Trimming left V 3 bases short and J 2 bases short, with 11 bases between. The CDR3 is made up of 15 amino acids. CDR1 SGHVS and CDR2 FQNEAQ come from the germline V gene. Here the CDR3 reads CASSFWEGRNQPQHF. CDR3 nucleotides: TGTGCCAGCAGCTTTTGGGAGGGCCGCAATCAGCCCCAGCATTTT.

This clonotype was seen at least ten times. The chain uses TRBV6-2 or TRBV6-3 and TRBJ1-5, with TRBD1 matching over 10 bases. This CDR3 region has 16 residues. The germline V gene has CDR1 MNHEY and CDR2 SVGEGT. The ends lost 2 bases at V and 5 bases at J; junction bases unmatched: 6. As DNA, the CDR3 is TGTGCCAGCAGTTACGACGGGACAGGGGTGGATCAGCCCCAGCATTTT. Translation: CASSYDGTGVDQPQHF.

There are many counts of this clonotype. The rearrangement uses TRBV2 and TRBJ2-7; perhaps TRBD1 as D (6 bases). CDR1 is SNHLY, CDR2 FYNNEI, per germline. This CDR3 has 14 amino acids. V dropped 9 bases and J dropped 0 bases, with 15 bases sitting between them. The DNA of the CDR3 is TGTGCCAGGAGCAGGGGAATCAGCTCCTACGAGCAGTACTTC. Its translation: CARSRGISSYEQYF.

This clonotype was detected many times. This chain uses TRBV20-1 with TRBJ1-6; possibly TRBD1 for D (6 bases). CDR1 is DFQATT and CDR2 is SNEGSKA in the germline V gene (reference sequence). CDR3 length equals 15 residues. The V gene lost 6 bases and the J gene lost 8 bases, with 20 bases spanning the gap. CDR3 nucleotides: TGCAGTGCCCTATTACAGGGCCGCAGGGATTCACCCCTCCACTTT. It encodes CSALLQGRRDSPLHF.

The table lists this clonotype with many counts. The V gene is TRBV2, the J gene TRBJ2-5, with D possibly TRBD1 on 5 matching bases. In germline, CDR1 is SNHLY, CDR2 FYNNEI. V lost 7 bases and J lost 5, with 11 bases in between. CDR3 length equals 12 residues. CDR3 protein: CASKGVGETQYF. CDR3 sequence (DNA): TGTGCCAGCAAAGGGGTCGGGGAGACCCAGTACTTC.

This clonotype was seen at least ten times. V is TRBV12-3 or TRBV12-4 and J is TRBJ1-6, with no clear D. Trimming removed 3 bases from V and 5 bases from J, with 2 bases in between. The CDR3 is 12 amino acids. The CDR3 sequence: CASSLDNSPLHF. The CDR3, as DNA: TGTGCCAGCAGTTTGGATAATTCACCCCTCCACTTT.

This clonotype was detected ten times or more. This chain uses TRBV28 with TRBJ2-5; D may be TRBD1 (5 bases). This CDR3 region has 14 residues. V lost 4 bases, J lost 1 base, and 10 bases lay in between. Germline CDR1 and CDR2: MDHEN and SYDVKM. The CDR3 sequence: CASSSSGIQETQYF. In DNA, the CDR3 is TGTGCCAGCAGTTCTTCAGGGATCCAAGAGACCCAGTACTTC.

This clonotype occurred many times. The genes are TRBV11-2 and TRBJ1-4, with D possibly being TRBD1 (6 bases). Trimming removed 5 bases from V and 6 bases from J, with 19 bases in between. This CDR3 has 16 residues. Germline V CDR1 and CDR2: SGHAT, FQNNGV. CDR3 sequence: CASSAAMGGYDEKLFF. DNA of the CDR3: TGTGCCAGCAGCGCCGCGATGGGGGGCTACGATGAAAAACTGTTTTTT.

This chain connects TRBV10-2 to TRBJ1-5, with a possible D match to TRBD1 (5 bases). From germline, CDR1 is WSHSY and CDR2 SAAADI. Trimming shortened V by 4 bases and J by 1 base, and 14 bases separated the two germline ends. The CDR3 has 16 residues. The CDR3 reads CASSASIGGSNQPQHF. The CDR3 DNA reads TGCGCCAGCAGTGCCTCTATTGGGGGGAGCAATCAGCCCCAGCATTTT.